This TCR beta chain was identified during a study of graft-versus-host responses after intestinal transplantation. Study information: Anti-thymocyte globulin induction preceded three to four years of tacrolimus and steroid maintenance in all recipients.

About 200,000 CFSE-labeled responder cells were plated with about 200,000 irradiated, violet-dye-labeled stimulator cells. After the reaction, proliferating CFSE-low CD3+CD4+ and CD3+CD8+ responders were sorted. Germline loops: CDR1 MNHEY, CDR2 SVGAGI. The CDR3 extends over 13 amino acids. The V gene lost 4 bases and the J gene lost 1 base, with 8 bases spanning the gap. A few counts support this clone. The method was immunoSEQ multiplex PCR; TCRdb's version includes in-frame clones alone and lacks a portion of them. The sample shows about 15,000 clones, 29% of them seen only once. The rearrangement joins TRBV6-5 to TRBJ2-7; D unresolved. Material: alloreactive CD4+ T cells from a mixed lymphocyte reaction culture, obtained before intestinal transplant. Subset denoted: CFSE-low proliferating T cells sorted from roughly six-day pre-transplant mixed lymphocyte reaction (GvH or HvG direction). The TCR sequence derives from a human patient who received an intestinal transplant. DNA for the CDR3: TGTGCCAGCAGTTCCCCTGGGTCCTACGAGCAGTACTTC. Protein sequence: CASSSPGSYEQYF.